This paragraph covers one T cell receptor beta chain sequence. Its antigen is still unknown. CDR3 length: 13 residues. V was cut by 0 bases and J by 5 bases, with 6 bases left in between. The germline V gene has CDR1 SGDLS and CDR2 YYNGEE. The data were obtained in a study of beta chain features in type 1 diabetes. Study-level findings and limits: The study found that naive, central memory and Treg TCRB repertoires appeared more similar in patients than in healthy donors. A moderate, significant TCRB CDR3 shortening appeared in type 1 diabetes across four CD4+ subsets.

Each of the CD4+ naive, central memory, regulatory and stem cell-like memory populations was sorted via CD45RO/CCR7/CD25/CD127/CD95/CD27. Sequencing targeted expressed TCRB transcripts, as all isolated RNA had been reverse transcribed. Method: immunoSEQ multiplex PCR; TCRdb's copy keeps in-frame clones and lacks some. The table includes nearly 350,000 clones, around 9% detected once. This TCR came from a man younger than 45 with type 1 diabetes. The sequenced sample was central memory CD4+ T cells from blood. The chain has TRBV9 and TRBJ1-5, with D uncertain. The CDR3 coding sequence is TGTGCCAGCAGCGTAGCAGCCGATCAGCCCCAGCATTTT. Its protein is CASSVAADQPQHF. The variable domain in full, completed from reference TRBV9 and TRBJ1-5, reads DSGVTQTPKHLITATGQRVTLRCSPRSGDLSVYWYQQSLDQGLQFLIQYYNGEERAKGNILERFSAQQFPDLHSELNLSSLELGDSALYFCASSVAADQPQHFGDGTRLSIL.